The clone carrying this T cell receptor beta chain was seen more than once but under ten times. The participants were between roughly 18 and 100 years old and came from some 25 US areas. Cohorts were assigned according to the clinical history that participants reported. These data belong to a study of blood T cell repertoires in COVID-19. Source study methods: The assay estimated nucleated cells by amplifying reference gene primers. The data were produced by immunoSEQ multiplex PCR, yet TCRdb's version contains in-frame clones alone and is incomplete. The D gene and trimming were derived from the DNA, and the V and J assignments and clone size from that table. The data contain approximately 210,000 clones, 76% of them seen just once; the ten biggest clones take up around a sixth. Trimming shortened V by 0 bases and J by 5 bases, and 8 bases separated the two germline ends. Germline-derived CDR1 and CDR2 are SGDLS and YYNGEE. The CDR3 is 13 residues long.

The receptor's source is a woman between 45 and 65 years old with acute COVID-19. Sequenced input: PBMCs or T cells enriched from blood (not recorded which). The chain carries TRBV9 and TRBJ1-1; D gene uncertain. This CDR3 is CASSVGAATEAFF. In nucleotides, the CDR3 is TGTGCCAGCAGCGTAGGGGCAGCAACTGAAGCTTTCTTT.